Listed here are 27 T cell receptor beta chains from one sample, sequenced in a study of human T cells and chemical hapten exposure. From whole blood left unfractionated, total RNA was extracted. MiXCR, applied by TCRdb to the 5' RACE reads, yields one record per CDR3 protein. The data show about 140,000 distinct CDR3 sequences, 4.1% seen once. These receptors came from a female donor in good health.

This clonotype was found a few times. One base away lies a much larger clone, so this may be a sequencing read error. In DNA form, the CDR3 reads TGTGCCAGCAGCGCCCCAGGGGGCGCTGAAGCTTTCTTT. It yields the protein CASSAPGGAEAFF. The chain has TRBV9 and TRBJ1-1; 8 nucleotides agree with TRBD1. After removal of 3 bases from V and 6 bases from J, the junction contained 4 bases not matched to a gene. The CDR3 loop spans 13 amino acids. Germline V gene lookup returns CDR1 SGDLS and CDR2 YYNGEE.

In this sample, this clonotype turned up many times. The rearrangement uses TRBV7-2 and TRBJ2-7, with 8 bases that match TRBD1. Germline V CDR1 and CDR2: SGHTA, FQGNSA. V lost 4 bases, J lost 2 bases, and 13 bases stayed unmatched. The CDR3 loop spans 17 amino acids. CDR3 loop: CASSSQRTGPKTYEQYF. CDR3 coding DNA: TGTGCCAGCAGCTCACAGAGGACAGGGCCGAAGACCTACGAGCAGTACTTC.

This clonotype was picked up many times. This chain joins TRBV5-1 and TRBJ2-3; the D is unclear. CDR3 length equals 13 residues. The V and J ends lost 4 bases and 9 bases respectively, with 15 bases between them. Germline values: CDR1 SGHRS, CDR2 YFSETQ. This chain's CDR3 is CASSPQQRSTQYF. DNA for the CDR3: TGCGCCAGCAGCCCACAACAACGATCCACGCAGTATTTT.

This chain joins TRBV11-2 and TRBJ1-1, with D perhaps TRBD1 (6 bases). Trimming took 5 bases from V and 7 from J, leaving 11 bases between them. The germline V gene encodes CDR1 SGHAT and CDR2 FQNNGV. This CDR3 contains 12 residues. The CDR3 region is CASSLRGDEAFF. In DNA form, the CDR3 reads TGTGCCAGCAGCCTCAGGGGAGATGAAGCTTTCTTT.

This clonotype has at least ten counts. This chain uses TRBV12-3 or TRBV12-4 with TRBJ1-2, with 9 positions matching TRBD1. The CDR3 covers 15 residues. V was pared by 6 bases and J by 0 bases, with 5 bases of the junction left unmatched. CDR3 DNA sequence: TGTGCCAGCAGGGAACAGGGGGCCACTAACTATGGCTACACCTTC. Translated: CASREQGATNYGYTF.

This clonotype has ten or more counts. The V and J genes are TRBV6-5 and TRBJ1-5; D gene ambiguous. V was clipped by 6 bases and J by 0 bases, with 12 bases between them. The CDR3 extends over 15 amino acids. From germline, CDR1 is MNHEY and CDR2 SVGAGI. The CDR3 nucleotides are TGTGCCAGCAGGCCACTCATTCATAGCAATCAGCCCCAGCATTTT. Protein product: CASRPLIHSNQPQHF.

This clonotype has at least ten counts. This rearrangement joins TRBV6-1 to TRBJ1-2, with a tentative D call TRBD1 (6 bases). Trimming shortened V by 2 bases and J by 3 bases, and 7 bases separated the two germline ends. CDR1 MNHNS and CDR2 SASEGT come from the germline V gene. The CDR3 extends over 13 amino acids. The CDR3 loop is CASSERQDYGYTF. In DNA form, the CDR3 reads TGTGCCAGCAGTGAAAGACAGGACTATGGCTACACCTTC.

The sample holds many counts of this clonotype. The rearrangement uses TRBV25-1 and TRBJ1-6; 8 positions agree with TRBD1. Germline V gives CDR1 MGHDK, CDR2 SYGVNS. V lost 3 bases and J lost 7; bases outside the gene matches: 2. This CDR3 region has 14 residues. CDR3 region: CASSDAGGNSPLHF. CDR3 nucleotide sequence: TGTGCCAGCAGTGACGCAGGGGGCAATTCACCCCTCCACTTT.

This clonotype was recorded at least ten times. V is TRBV29-1 and J is TRBJ1-1, with 8 bases identical to TRBD1. J gave up 5 bases and V 6 bases, and 11 bases lay outside the gene matches. In germline, CDR1 is SQVTM, CDR2 ANQGSEA. The CDR3 contains 14 residues. The CDR3 here is CSVHPDRGLTEAFF. Written as DNA, the CDR3 is TGCAGCGTACACCCTGACAGGGGTTTAACTGAAGCTTTCTTT.

In this sample, this clonotype turned up many times. The rearrangement joins TRBV5-1 to TRBJ2-3; weak D call: TRBD2 (6 bases). CDR1 is SGHRS, CDR2 YFSETQ, per germline. The V gene lost 2 bases and the J gene lost 6 bases, with 10 bases spanning the gap. The CDR3 is 13 residues long. For the CDR3, the DNA is TGCGCCAGCAGCTTTGGAGGGGAGGATACGCAGTATTTT. Residues: CASSFGGEDTQYF. Complete variable domain (other parts from reference TRBV5-1 and TRBJ2-3): KAGVTQTPRYLIKTRGQQVTLSCSPISGHRSVSWYQQTPGQGLQFLFEYFSETQRNKGNFPGRFSGRQFSNSRSEMNVSTLELGDSALYLCASSFGGEDTQYFGPGTRLTVL.

J is TRBJ2-1 and V is TRBV20-1, with 10 bases that match TRBD2. The CDR3 has 19 residues. V lost 0 bases, J lost 4 bases, and 15 bases stayed unmatched. Germline-derived CDR1 and CDR2 are DFQATT and SNEGSKA (reference sequence). The CDR3 DNA reads as TGCAGTGCTAGAGATTTGGGGCTAGCGGGGGCCCTCCGATACAATGAGCAGTTCTTC. This translates into CSARDLGLAGALRYNEQFF.

This clonotype was seen many times. The V gene is TRBV7-3, the J gene TRBJ2-1, with TRBD1 matching over 7 bases. With V trimmed by 4 bases and J by 0 bases, 3 bases remained unmatched. The CDR3 runs to 15 residues. In germline, CDR1 is SGHTA, CDR2 FQGTGA. The CDR3 loop reads CASSSKGASYNEQFF. CDR3 nucleotides: TGTGCCAGCAGCTCAAAGGGGGCCTCCTACAATGAGCAGTTCTTC.

This clonotype was seen repeatedly, ten times or more. The gene calls are TRBV5-1 and TRBJ2-2; tentative D call: TRBD2 (5 bases). The CDR3 has 16 residues. Deletions cut 0 bases from V and 6 bases from J, with 15 bases between. The germline CDR1 and CDR2 sequences are SGHRS and YFSETQ. CDR3 coding DNA: TGCGCCAGCAGCTTGGTTGGCCGGGGAAGCCCCGGGGAGCTGTTTTTT. Translating it yields CASSLVGRGSPGELFF.

This clonotype was observed at least ten times. This chain links TRBV5-4 with TRBJ1-6; D might be TRBD1 (5 bases). The CDR3 runs to 19 residues. Per the germline V gene, CDR1 is SGHNT and CDR2 is YYREEE (reference sequence). Trimming stripped 2 bases from V and 8 bases from J, with 26 bases between. CDR3 loop: CASSFRRGIGAGLDSPLHF. CDR3 bases: TGTGCCAGCAGCTTTCGTCGGGGGATCGGGGCAGGCCTAGATTCACCCCTCCACTTT.

This clonotype was counted ten times or more. The chain links TRBV6-5 to TRBJ1-5; a weak D match, TRBD1 (5 bases). The V and J ends lost 5 bases and 5 bases respectively, with 13 bases between them. Germline loops: CDR1 MNHEY, CDR2 SVGAGI. The CDR3 loop spans 14 amino acids. CDR3 region: CASSPAGPDQPQHF. CDR3 DNA sequence: TGTGCCAGCAGTCCCGCAGGGCCCGATCAGCCCCAGCATTTT.

This clonotype was observed at least ten times. The J gene is TRBJ1-2, the V gene TRBV7-2, with D perhaps matching TRBD1 (5 bases). The CDR3 has 14 amino acids. In germline, CDR1 is SGHTA, CDR2 FQGNSA. V lost 3 bases and J 4 bases, leaving 12 bases between the germline ends. CDR3 residues: CASSFTQAIYGYTF. CDR3 nucleotides: TGTGCCAGCAGCTTTACACAGGCGATCTATGGCTACACCTTC.

This clonotype was picked up many times. The V and J genes are TRBV20-1 and TRBJ1-1; maybe TRBD1 (6 bases). The V gene's germline CDR1 is DFQATT and CDR2 SNEGSKA (reference sequence). The CDR3 length is 13 residues. The V gene lost 5 bases and the J gene lost 1 base, with 11 bases spanning the gap. The CDR3 DNA sequence: TGCAGTGCTGACGAGGGGGGGAACACTGAAGCTTTCTTT. As protein: CSADEGGNTEAFF.

This clonotype was counted ten times or more. The chain recombines TRBV27 with TRBJ2-3, with 9 bases identical to TRBD2. Looked up from germline, CDR1 is MNHEY and CDR2 is SMNVEV (reference sequence). This CDR3 is 16 amino acids long. J was trimmed by 2 bases and V by 5 bases; bases with no gene match: 8. CDR3 residues: CASSRRLAAFTDTQYF. CDR3 bases: TGTGCCAGCAGTCGCCGACTAGCGGCATTCACAGATACGCAGTATTTT.

This clonotype was found a few times. Here the CDR3 omits its conserved ending phenylalanine or tryptophan, so a read error is the likely source. The chain has TRBV11-3 and TRBJ2-5; tentatively, D is TRBD2 (6 bases). V lost 1 base and J 7 bases, leaving 10 bases between the germline ends. This CDR3 has 13 amino acids. Germline V lookup: CDR1 SGHNT, CDR2 YENEEA. As DNA, the CDR3 is TGTGCCAGCAGCTTAGTTAGCGGAGCGACCCAGTACCTC. It is translated as CASSLVSGATQYL.

On this clonotype itself: A much more abundant neighbour one base away suggests this may be a read error. This sequence joins TRBV9 and TRBJ2-7, with TRBD2 identical over 7 bases. Per germline, CDR1 SGDLS and CDR2 YYNGEE. The CDR3 is made up of 15 amino acids. V trimming: 0 bases; J trimming: 6 bases; junction bases outside the gene matches: 9. In DNA form, the CDR3 reads TGTGCCAGCAGCGTAGACGGGGGGACTACCTGCGAGCAGTACTTC. Its translation: CASSVDGGTTCEQYF.

This clonotype showed up just a few times. The chain recombines TRBV7-2 with TRBJ2-5; D is unclear. The CDR3 covers 13 residues. V shed 2 bases and J shed 5 bases, with 9 bases lying between them. CDR1 and CDR2 from the germline V gene are SGHTA and FQGNSA. The CDR3 DNA sequence: TGTGCCAGCAGCTTATCAATCCGGGAGACCCAGTACTTC. Translation gives CASSLSIRETQYF.

In this sample, this clonotype turned up many times. This chain links TRBV7-2 with TRBJ2-2, with a possible D match to TRBD1 (6 bases). Germline CDR1 SGHTA, CDR2 FQGNSA. Trimming removed 5 bases at V and 4 bases at J, with 20 bases between. The CDR3 is made up of 17 amino acids. CDR3 sequence reads: CASSLRDTLRITGELFF. The CDR3, as DNA: TGTGCCAGCAGCCTCCGGGACACCCTACGAATCACCGGGGAGCTGTTTTTT. Variable domain in full (rest from reference TRBV7-2 and TRBJ2-2): GAGVSQSPSNKVTEKGKDVELRCDPISGHTALYWYRQSLGQGLEFLIYFQGNSAPDKSGLPSDRFSAERTGGSVSTLTIQRTQQEDSAVYLCASSLRDTLRITGELFFGEGSRLTVL.

Many counts were recorded for this clonotype. This chain links TRBV12-3 or TRBV12-4 with TRBJ1-6, with D maybe TRBD1 (5 bases). V was cut by 6 bases and J by 5 bases, with 11 bases left in between. The CDR3 sequence is 14 residues long. The chain's CDR3 is CASRGQGDNSPLHF. The CDR3 bases are TGTGCCAGCAGGGGGCAGGGAGATAATTCACCCCTCCACTTT.

This clonotype was picked up many times. The chain employs TRBV7-6 and TRBJ1-1, with 8 positions matching TRBD1. Germline lookup yields CDR1 SGHVS and CDR2 FNYEAQ. The CDR3 runs 20 residues. Losses at the gene ends were 4 bases for V and 5 bases for J; bases not matched to a gene: 24. In DNA form, the CDR3 reads TGTGCCAGCAGCTCTACATCCCCTTTTCCGGGACAGGAGCGTCTTACTGAAGCTTTCTTT. Protein: CASSSTSPFPGQERLTEAFF. The whole variable domain, filled in from reference TRBV7-6 and TRBJ1-1, reads GAGVSQSPRYKVTKRGQDVALRCDPISGHVSLYWYRQALGQGPEFLTYFNYEAQQDKSGLPNDRFSAERPEGSISTLTIQRTEQRDSAMYRCASSSTSPFPGQERLTEAFFGQGTRLTVV.

This clonotype was seen ten or more times. The CDR3 region is CASSLDLYEQYF. The CDR3 DNA reads as TGTGCCAGCAGTTTGGATCTGTACGAGCAGTACTTC. The V and J genes are TRBV27 and TRBJ2-7; no reliable D call. Germline CDR1 MNHEY, CDR2 SMNVEV (reference sequence). This CDR3 comprises 12 residues. Trimming shortened V by 3 bases and J by 4 bases, and 7 bases separated the two germline ends.

This clonotype has a count of ten or more. The chain employs TRBV7-2 and TRBJ1-5; 8 bases are a match to TRBD1. Unmatched junction bases numbered 8, after V lost 5 bases and J lost 11 bases. Germline V gene lookup returns CDR1 SGHTA and CDR2 FQGNSA. This CDR3 is built from 13 residues. The DNA for the CDR3 is TGTGCCAGCAGCCTGACCGGACAGGGTACCCAGCATTTT. As protein: CASSLTGQGTQHF.

This clonotype was seen ten or more times. The chain carries TRBV2 and TRBJ1-5; a weak D match, TRBD1 (6 bases). V was clipped by 6 bases and J by 0 bases, with 15 bases between them. This CDR3 is built from 16 residues. Germline CDR1 and CDR2: SNHLY and FYNNEI. In DNA form, the CDR3 reads TGTGCCAGCAGGAGTTACTCAGGGGTTAGCAATCAGCCCCAGCATTTT. This translates into CASRSYSGVSNQPQHF. Full variable domain (rest looked up from reference TRBV2 and TRBJ1-5): EPEVTQTPSHQVTQMGQEVILRCVPISNHLYFYWYRQILGQKVEFLVSFYNNEISEKSEIFDDQFSVERPDGSNFTLKIRSTKLEDSAMYFCASRSYSGVSNQPQHFGDGTRLSIL.